The clone carrying this T cell receptor (beta chain) was detected a few times. Its specificity is not known. This entry belongs to a study of vaccination and CD4 T cells after COVID-19. Treatment specified: approximately nine-day PBMC culture with coronavirus spike peptide pools or control peptides (ViraFEST assay). Unexposed donor CD4+ T cells predated the COVID-19 pandemic, collected 2011-2018. Findings and caveats of the study: Of the reactive clones in convalescent patients, a median around 86% showed up only post-vaccination.

The study sequenced cultured CD4+ T cell DNA using the Oncomine TCR Beta short-read assay. One entry per CDR3 protein results from TCRdb running MiXCR on the PCR reads. The sample records 7,000 or so distinct CDR3 sequences, roughly 44% being singletons. This receptor was identified in a human donor in good health. The sequenced sample consisted of CD4+ T cells from blood, cultured in vitro.

The CDR3 protein is CASSFPGRHLYGYTF. CDR3 nucleotides: TGTGCCAGCAGTTTTCCCGGGCGACATCTCTATGGCTACACCTTC. V gene TRBV28 combines with J gene TRBJ1-2; D gene uncertain. The V end lost 3 bases, the J end lost 4 bases, and 15 bases lay between the germline ends. This CDR3 contains 15 residues. Germline CDR1 and CDR2: MDHEN and SYDVKM.